The 9 T cell receptor beta chains presented below share a single source sample, sequenced in a study of cytomegalovirus exposure and HLA in healthy donors. The PCR was carried out with 60 Vbeta primers and 13 Jbeta primers. Generated by immunoSEQ multiplex PCR, the TCRdb table keeps only in-frame clones and is missing some. The sample carries around 150,000 clones, 60% to 75% recorded once. The sample comprised PBMCs. Receptors originate from a human donor in good health.

This clone was observed a single time. The V gene is TRBV2, the J gene TRBJ2-7; 7 bases line up with TRBD2. This CDR3 region has 13 residues. V was pared by 7 bases and J by 0 bases, with 3 bases of the junction left unmatched. The germline V gene encodes CDR1 SNHLY and CDR2 FYNNEI. CDR3 residues: CASNGDYSYEQYF. CDR3 DNA: TGTGCCAGCAATGGGGACTACTCCTACGAGCAGTACTTC.

This sequence joins TRBV7-2 and TRBJ2-3, with TRBD2 matching over 7 bases. The V and J ends lost 5 bases and 1 base, in that order; junction bases with no gene match: 6. Germline V gene data show CDR1 as SGHTA and CDR2 as FQGNSA. The CDR3 loop spans 15 amino acids. CDR3 sequence (DNA): TGTGCCAGCAGCCGTCAGCTAGCGGGCACAGATACGCAGTATTTT. Translation: CASSRQLAGTDTQYF.

The V and J genes are TRBV5-6 and TRBJ2-3, with D tentatively TRBD2 (6 bases). The V gene lost 4 bases and the J gene lost 4 bases, with 13 bases spanning the gap. Germline V gene sequence: CDR1 SGHDT, CDR2 YYEEEE. The CDR3 loop spans 14 amino acids. The CDR3 protein is CASSALGGADTQYF. The CDR3 DNA follows: TGTGCCAGCAGCGCTCTCGGAGGGGCAGATACGCAGTATTTT. Full variable domain (missing parts from reference TRBV5-6 and TRBJ2-3): DAGVTQSPTHLIKTRGQQVTLRCSPKSGHDTVSWYQQALGQGPQFIFQYYEEEERQRGNFPDRFSGHQFPNYSSELNVNALLLGDSALYLCASSALGGADTQYFGPGTRLTVL.

The CDR3 protein is CATSRPSEVGELFF. The CDR3 nucleotides read TGTGCCACCAGCAGACCCAGTGAAGTGGGGGAGCTGTTTTTT. The chain is built from TRBV15 and TRBJ2-2; no reliable D call. Deletions cut 2 bases from V and 8 bases from J, with 12 bases between. The germline gives CDR1 LNHNV, CDR2 YYDKDF (reference sequence). This CDR3 contains 14 residues.

This clone was seen a handful of times. The chain employs TRBV25-1 and TRBJ1-5; D unclear. The CDR3 has 14 residues. Trimming stripped 5 bases from V and 1 base from J, with 9 bases between. Germline assignment: CDR1 MGHDK and CDR2 SYGVNS. CDR3 DNA: TGTGCCAGCAGTTCGACGGGAAGCAATCAGCCCCAGCATTTT. Encoded protein: CASSSTGSNQPQHF.

The chain links TRBV27 to TRBJ2-1, with D tentatively TRBD1 (6 bases). V was cut by 1 base and J by 0 bases, with 16 bases left in between. The length of the CDR3 is 18 residues. Looked up from germline, CDR1 is MNHEY and CDR2 is SMNVEV (reference sequence). The CDR3 region has the DNA TGTGCCAGCAGTTTATACCCGACACAGGGAGCCTCCTACAATGAGCAGTTCTTC. This gives the protein CASSLYPTQGASYNEQFF.

Regarding this clone: Other nucleotide sequences from this sample produce the same CDR3. The gene calls are TRBV4-1 and TRBJ2-2; 11 nucleotides line up with TRBD2. Germline CDR1 is MGHRA and CDR2 is YSYEKL. V lost 3 bases and J lost 6; bases outside the gene matches: 6. The CDR3 runs to 16 residues. The DNA for the CDR3 is TGCGCCAGCAGCCACCTAGCGGGAGGAACAGCCGGGGAGCTGTTTTTT. Protein product: CASSHLAGGTAGELFF.

The table lists this clone with a few counts. The V gene is TRBV11-2, the J gene TRBJ2-7; 8 bases are shared with TRBD2. J was trimmed by 5 bases and V by 3 bases; bases with no gene match: 3. In germline, CDR1 is SGHAT, CDR2 FQNNGV. The CDR3 covers 13 residues. The CDR3 sequence is CASSFGREDEQYF. The CDR3 bases are TGTGCCAGCAGCTTCGGGAGGGAGGACGAGCAGTACTTC.

This clone was seen only a few times. This chain links TRBV10-3 with TRBJ2-7, with 7 positions matching TRBD2. CDR1 and CDR2 (germline): ENHRY, SYGVKD. The CDR3 runs 19 residues. J was trimmed by 5 bases and V by 6 bases; bases with no gene match: 25. This CDR3 reads CAISELRKTYTGSGDEQYF. For the CDR3, the DNA is TGTGCCATCAGCGAATTACGCAAAACCTACACCGGAAGCGGGGACGAGCAGTACTTC.